A selection of T cell receptor beta chains follows, all from one sample in a study of T-cell reconstitution after alpha-beta-depleted transplantation in children. TCRdb redid the calling of the PCR reads with MiXCR, one entry per CDR3 protein. The data hold 550,000 to 800,000 distinct CDR3 sequences, with over 10% observed a single time. This specimen was PBMCs, taken before TCRalphabeta/CD19-depleted stem cell transplant. All receptors derive from a girl aged 2 to 10 with congenital amegakaryocytic thrombocytopenia, due to receive a stem cell transplant. CDR3s include the opening cysteine and the closing phenylalanine or tryptophan. A D gene is named only where the DNA matches it firmly. Clone size appears in some rows only: once, few, many, or a class for an expanded clone.

CDR3 length: 13; clone size: .; D gene: .; V gene: TRBV3-1; J gene: TRBJ1-1; CDR3 DNA: TGTGCCAGCAGCCAAGAGAGGGCTAGGGAAGCTTTCTTT; CDR3 protein: CASSQERAREAFF
CDR3 length: 14; clone size: many; D gene: .; V gene: TRBV20-1; J gene: TRBJ2-1; CDR3 DNA: TGCAGTGCTGGGGACTCGGGTGCCTACAATGAGCAGTTCTTC; CDR3 protein: CSAGDSGAYNEQFF
CDR3 length: 16; clone size: few; D gene: TRBD2; V gene: TRBV5-1; J gene: TRBJ2-7; CDR3 DNA: TGCGCCAGCAGCGTCGGGACTAGCGGGAGGGTCTACGAGCAGTACTTC; CDR3 protein: CASSVGTSGRVYEQYF
CDR3 length: 17; clone size: few; D gene: TRBD1; V gene: TRBV7-9; J gene: TRBJ1-2; CDR3 DNA: TGTGCCAGCAGCCTCGGGACAGGGGGAAACATCAACTATGGCTACACCTTC; CDR3 protein: CASSLGTGGNINYGYTF
CDR3 length: 14; clone size: .; D gene: .; V gene: TRBV6-5; J gene: TRBJ2-5; CDR3 DNA: TGTGCCAGCAGTTACCCGATGGGGCAAGAGACCCAGTACTTC; CDR3 protein: CASSYPMGQETQYF
CDR3 length: 15; clone size: few; D gene: .; V gene: TRBV7-6; J gene: TRBJ2-5; CDR3 DNA: TGTGCCAGCAGTTTGGGGCTAGCAGCCAAAGAGACCCAGTACTTC; CDR3 protein: CASSLGLAAKETQYF
CDR3 length: 14; clone size: many; D gene: .; V gene: TRBV7-6; J gene: TRBJ2-7; CDR3 DNA: TGTGCCAGCAGCTTACAACAAAGCTCCTACGAGCAGTACTTC; CDR3 protein: CASSLQQSSYEQYF
CDR3 length: 12; clone size: many; D gene: .; V gene: TRBV18; J gene: TRBJ1-1; CDR3 DNA: TGTGCCAGCTCACCATTGAACACTGAAGCTTTCTTT; CDR3 protein: CASSPLNTEAFF
CDR3 length: 14; clone size: many; D gene: .; V gene: TRBV5-1; J gene: TRBJ2-7; CDR3 DNA: TGCGCCAGCAGCTGGGGGTTAGCACCCTACGAGCAGTACTTC; CDR3 protein: CASSWGLAPYEQYF
CDR3 length: 12; clone size: few; D gene: .; V gene: TRBV20-1; J gene: TRBJ2-7; CDR3 DNA: TGCAGTGTTGAAGGAGGACCCTACGAGCAGTACTTC; CDR3 protein: CSVEGGPYEQYF
CDR3 length: 14; clone size: .; D gene: .; V gene: TRBV27; J gene: TRBJ2-1; CDR3 DNA: TGTGCCAGCAGTTTCCGGGGGATCGGCAATGAGCAGTTCTTC; CDR3 protein: CASSFRGIGNEQFF
CDR3 length: 14; clone size: .; D gene: TRBD2; V gene: TRBV12-3/TRBV12-4; J gene: TRBJ2-1; CDR3 DNA: TGTGCCAGCAGTGAGGGACTAGCGTCCAATGAGCAGTTCTTC; CDR3 protein: CASSEGLASNEQFF